Shown below are 9 T cell receptor beta chains from a single sample sequenced in a study of early T cells in non-severe SARS-CoV-2 infection. TCRdb re-derived calls from the 5' RACE reads in MiXCR, one entry per CDR3 protein. The data show about 83,000 distinct CDR3 sequences, 8.5% to 12% seen once. The source material was whole blood, sampled at baseline. The receptors here all came from an adult who was a healthcare worker with PCR-confirmed SARS-CoV-2 infection or an uninfected control (not recorded which).

This chain connects TRBV6-1 to TRBJ2-6; no reliable D call. Germline CDR1 MNHNS, CDR2 SASEGT. The CDR3 runs to 15 residues. Trimming shortened V by 2 bases and J by 1 base, and 6 bases separated the two germline ends. CDR3 amino acids: CASSEFPSGANVLTF. In nucleotides, the CDR3 is TGTGCCAGCAGTGAATTCCCGTCTGGGGCCAACGTCCTGACTTTC.

This clonotype was recorded at least ten times. The rearrangement joins TRBV28 to TRBJ2-1, with 7 bases lining up with TRBD2. Per germline, CDR1 MDHEN and CDR2 SYDVKM. The CDR3 contains 13 residues. The CDR3, as DNA: TGTGTTATAATCCCGGGACCCGGGGGGGAGCAGTTCTTC. It is translated as CVIIPGPGGEQFF.

The gene calls are TRBV9 and TRBJ1-1; D is uncertain. In germline, CDR1 is SGDLS, CDR2 YYNGEE. CDR3 length: 16 amino acids. V shed 4 bases and J shed 4 bases, with 20 bases lying between them. The CDR3 reads CASSTGTGIFTTEAFF. CDR3 DNA: TGTGCCAGCAGCACTGGAACCGGGATCTTCACCACTGAAGCTTTCTTT.

This clonotype has just a few counts. The chain couples TRBV20-1 to TRBJ2-3; TRBD2 matches 12 bases. CDR3 size: 16 residues. V shed 3 bases and J 4 bases; nucleotides not matched to a gene: 8. From germline, CDR1 is DFQATT and CDR2 SNEGSKA (reference sequence). The CDR3 nucleotides are TGCAGTGCTAGGCCTACTAGCGGGAGGTGGTCAGATACGCAGTATTTT. Amino acids: CSARPTSGRWSDTQYF.

This clonotype has ten or more counts. The CDR3 here is CASSLRERYNEQFF. CDR3 nucleotide sequence: TGTGCCAGCAGCTTGCGGGAGAGGTACAATGAGCAGTTCTTC. The chain joins TRBV11-1 to TRBJ2-1; 7 nucleotides line up with TRBD2. This CDR3 comprises 14 residues. J was trimmed by 4 bases and V by 3 bases; bases with no gene match: 3. Germline lookup yields CDR1 SGHAT and CDR2 FQDESV (reference sequence).

This clonotype has a count of ten or more. The rearrangement joins TRBV30 to TRBJ1-2; unclear D gene. In germline, CDR1 is GTSNPN, CDR2 SVGIG (reference sequence). Trimming shortened V by 8 bases and J by 4 bases, and 20 bases separated the two germline ends. The CDR3 covers 14 residues. The CDR3 region is CATRRLGSGYGYTF. The CDR3 region has the DNA TGTGCCACCCGACGACTAGGGTCGGGCTATGGCTACACCTTC. The variable domain in full, completed from reference TRBV30 and TRBJ1-2, reads SQTIHQWPATLVQPVGSPLSLECTVEGTSNPNLYWYRQAAGRGLQLLFYSVGIGQISSEVPQNLSASRPQDRQFILSSKKLLLSDSGFYLCATRRLGSGYGYTFGSGTRLTVV.

The chain employs TRBV9 and TRBJ2-3; TRBD2 agrees at 10 bases. The CDR3 length is 15 residues. Germline assignment: CDR1 SGDLS and CDR2 YYNGEE. Trimming removed 1 base from V and 4 bases from J; junction bases left unmatched: 3. The CDR3 DNA sequence: TGTGCCAGCAGCGTACTAGCGGGAGTTCCAGATACGCAGTATTTT. Translated, it gives CASSVLAGVPDTQYF. Full variable domain (remainder filled in from reference TRBV9 and TRBJ2-3): DSGVTQTPKHLITATGQRVTLRCSPRSGDLSVYWYQQSLDQGLQFLIQYYNGEERAKGNILERFSAQQFPDLHSELNLSSLELGDSALYFCASSVLAGVPDTQYFGPGTRLTVL.

The sample holds a few counts of this clonotype. This chain uses TRBV20-1 with TRBJ2-5; D possibly corresponds to TRBD2 (5 bases). Per germline, CDR1 DFQATT and CDR2 SNEGSKA (reference sequence). The ends were cut back, 5 bases at V and 3 bases at J, with 16 bases in the middle. This CDR3 is built from 14 residues. The CDR3 DNA is TGCAGTGCTTCACCCCTGAGGGCAGAAGAGACCCAGTACTTC. Translated, it gives CSASPLRAEETQYF.

This rearrangement joins TRBV12-3 or TRBV12-4 to TRBJ2-2; D gene ambiguous. The CDR3 sequence is 11 residues long. Trimming pared 8 bases from V and 4 bases from J, leaving 5 bases between. The CDR3: CASSTTGELFF. The CDR3 region has the DNA TGTGCCAGCTCAACCACCGGGGAGCTGTTTTTT.